A single sample is the source of the 24 T cell receptor beta chains below, sequenced in a study of OX40 agonist ivuxolimab in advanced cancers. Libraries were constructed by the immunoSEQ multiplex PCR assay. The table comes from immuneACCESS by way of TCRdb, which keeps in-frame sequences with V and J called. Part of the clones is missing from these tables; in studies checked, under half for an unresolved V gene and the rest for unknown reasons. Across this sample there are 25,000 to 35,000 clones, with approximately 86% seen only once. About 28% of the sample is held by the ten biggest clonotypes. The sample consisted of CD4+ or CD8+ T cells sorted from blood, taken in a trial of the OX40 agonist ivuxolimab. These receptors came from an adult with an advanced solid tumor such as melanoma, head and neck, liver or kidney cancer.

This clone has just one count. This chain connects TRBV28 to TRBJ1-2; perhaps TRBD1 as D (5 bases). The CDR3 spans 14 residues. The V and J ends lost 8 bases and 0 bases respectively, with 13 bases between them. The germline gives CDR1 MDHEN, CDR2 SYDVKM. CDR3 nucleotides: TGTGCCAGCCTGGGACCCTCTACTAACTATGGCTACACCTTC. It translates to CASLGPSTNYGYTF.

This clone was recorded once. V is TRBV5-5 and J is TRBJ1-1; D unclear. CDR1 is SGHKS, CDR2 YYEKEE, per germline (reference sequence). The length of the CDR3 is 13 residues. Trimming removed 2 bases at V and 2 bases at J, with 7 bases between. CDR3 DNA sequence: TGTGCCAGCAGCTTAAGGATCAACACTGAAGCTTTCTTT. It specifies CASSLRINTEAFF.

This clone showed up just once. The chain carries TRBV10-1 and TRBJ2-7, with 9 bases identical to TRBD1. J was trimmed by 3 bases and V by 3 bases; bases with no gene match: 6. This CDR3 is 15 amino acids long. Germline CDR1 and CDR2: WNHNN and SYGVQD (reference sequence). CDR3 nucleotide sequence: TGCGCCAGCAGTGATGGGACAGGGACGGACTACGAGCAGTACTTC. Translated: CASSDGTGTDYEQYF.

This clone turned up a few times. The chain uses TRBV28 and TRBJ2-1; 10 bases are shared with TRBD1. This CDR3 has 14 residues. The ends lost 4 bases at V and 8 bases at J; junction bases unmatched: 5. Germline CDR1 and CDR2: MDHEN and SYDVKM. CDR3 sequence reads: CASSSPGTGDEQFF. DNA of the CDR3: TGTGCCAGCAGTTCACCAGGGACAGGGGATGAGCAGTTCTTC.

V is TRBV5-6 and J is TRBJ2-5, with 13 bases fitting TRBD2. CDR1 is SGHDT, CDR2 YYEEEE, per germline. The J segment lost 1 base and the V segment lost 2 bases, leaving 2 bases of the junction unmatched. The CDR3 length is 16 residues. The chain's CDR3 is CASSFGLAGAQETQYF. The CDR3 DNA sequence: TGTGCCAGCAGCTTCGGACTAGCGGGAGCCCAAGAGACCCAGTACTTC.

The genes are TRBV4-2 and TRBJ2-7; 8 nucleotides align to TRBD2. In germline, CDR1 is LGHNA, CDR2 YNFKEQ. Trimming at V came to 3 bases and at J to 2 bases, leaving 9 bases not matched to a gene. The CDR3 runs 16 residues. The CDR3 sequence is CASSQVGLAQTYEQYF. The CDR3 DNA follows: TGTGCCAGCAGCCAGGTCGGACTAGCCCAGACCTACGAGCAGTACTTC.

This chain connects TRBV6-5 to TRBJ2-3; D not resolved. Germline V CDR1 and CDR2: MNHEY, SVGAGI. Trimming removed 1 base at V and 2 bases at J, with 4 bases between. This CDR3 is built from 13 residues. The CDR3 spells CASSYFPTDTQYF. CDR3 DNA sequence: TGTGCCAGCAGTTACTTCCCCACAGATACGCAGTATTTT.

The gene calls are TRBV10-3 and TRBJ1-5; 9 nucleotides match TRBD1. This CDR3 region has 14 residues. In germline, CDR1 is ENHRY, CDR2 SYGVKD. The V gene end was trimmed by 8 bases and the J gene end by 5 bases; junction bases not matched to a gene: 7. The DNA of the CDR3 is TGTGCCATCGGGGACAGGGCGGTGGATCAGCCCCAGCATTTT. It specifies CAIGDRAVDQPQHF.

This chain links TRBV25-1 with TRBJ1-4, with a weak D call TRBD1 (5 bases). CDR3 length equals 15 residues. Trimming took 8 bases from V and 6 from J, leaving 19 bases between them. Looked up from germline, CDR1 is MGHDK and CDR2 is SYGVNS. CDR3 amino acids: CASRPGGGLHEKLFF. Written as DNA, the CDR3 is TGTGCCAGCCGTCCTGGGGGGGGGTTGCATGAAAAACTGTTTTTT.

This clone was found once. The CDR3 DNA follows: TGCAGCGCAAGAGAACTGACAGTGAACACCGGGGAGCTGTTTTTT. It encodes CSARELTVNTGELFF. The rearrangement uses TRBV29-1 and TRBJ2-2; possibly TRBD1 for D (5 bases). Germline CDR1 reads SQVTM; CDR2 reads ANQGSEA. The V end was cut by 7 bases, the J end by 1 base, with 16 bases between. CDR3 length: 15 residues.

CDR3 residues: CASSYHPRENTEAFF. The CDR3 DNA is TGTGCCAGCAGTTACCACCCCCGGGAGAACACTGAAGCTTTCTTT. The chain carries TRBV6-5 and TRBJ1-1; no firm D call. The CDR3 runs to 15 residues. Germline V CDR1 and CDR2: MNHEY, SVGAGI. The germline V and J ends were trimmed by 2 bases and 1 base, with 11 bases remaining between them.

This chain connects TRBV4-2 to TRBJ2-3, with D possibly TRBD2 on 5 matching bases. The CDR3 is 15 residues long. V shed 0 bases and J shed 2 bases, with 9 bases lying between them. CDR1 and CDR2 (germline): LGHNA, YNFKEQ. CDR3 in amino acids: CASSQESGLTDTQYF. The CDR3 DNA is TGTGCCAGCAGCCAAGAGAGCGGACTCACAGATACGCAGTATTTT.

The genes are TRBV2 and TRBJ2-2; D gene unclear. This CDR3 is built from 13 residues. The germline V gene has CDR1 SNHLY and CDR2 FYNNEI. Trimming pared 8 bases from V and 3 bases from J, leaving 10 bases between. CDR3 residues: CASAQFDTGELFF. The CDR3 DNA reads TGTGCCAGCGCACAGTTTGACACCGGGGAGCTGTTTTTT.

V usage is TRBV14 and J usage is TRBJ2-5; 13 bases are shared with TRBD2. J was trimmed by 3 bases and V by 6 bases; bases with no gene match: 7. CDR3 length: 16 residues. Per germline, CDR1 SGHDN and CDR2 FVKESK. CDR3 DNA sequence: TGTGCCAGCAGTCCCGGGACTAGCGGGACCAAAGAGACCCAGTACTTC. Protein product: CASSPGTSGTKETQYF.

The genes are TRBV19 and TRBJ2-5; 8 positions match TRBD1. This CDR3 has 17 amino acids. The junction had 9 bases not matched to a gene; V was cut back by 2 bases and J by 1 base. Germline CDR1 is LNHDA and CDR2 is SQIVND (reference sequence). CDR3 nucleotide sequence: TGTGCCAGTAGTATACCCGGACAGGGTCTACTCCAAGAGACCCAGTACTTC. Translated, it gives CASSIPGQGLLQETQYF.

The chain employs TRBV7-2 and TRBJ2-7, with a possible D match to TRBD1 (5 bases). V was clipped by 5 bases and J by 2 bases, with 19 bases between them. CDR1 and CDR2 (germline): SGHTA, FQGNSA. CDR3 length equals 16 residues. The CDR3 loop is CASSAGAGQHPYEQYF. The CDR3, as DNA: TGTGCCAGCAGCGCTGGGGCTGGGCAGCACCCCTACGAGCAGTACTTC.

This rearrangement joins TRBV28 to TRBJ2-7; perhaps TRBD1 as D (5 bases). Germline assignment: CDR1 MDHEN and CDR2 SYDVKM. This CDR3 region has 13 residues. V was cut by 8 bases and J by 5 bases, with 16 bases left in between. The CDR3 here is CASRVQGGDEQYF. CDR3 DNA sequence: TGTGCCAGCCGAGTCCAGGGCGGAGACGAGCAGTACTTC.

The rearrangement links TRBV2 to TRBJ2-2, with 10 bases matching TRBD1. CDR3 length: 16 amino acids. V lost 7 bases to trimming and J lost 4 bases; unmatched junction nucleotides: 9. From germline, CDR1 is SNHLY and CDR2 FYNNEI. The CDR3 region is CASTRTRDRGTGELFF. The DNA for the CDR3 is TGTGCCAGCACTCGAACCCGGGACAGGGGCACCGGGGAGCTGTTTTTT.

This clone came up a few times. This sequence joins TRBV28 and TRBJ2-7, with 11 bases that match TRBD2. There are 17 residues in the CDR3. From germline, CDR1 is MDHEN and CDR2 SYDVKM. Germline trimming cut 4 bases from V and 0 bases from J; bases unmatched to any gene: 8. CDR3 sequence reads: CASSWAGTSGSSYEQYF. The CDR3 region has the DNA TGTGCCAGCAGTTGGGCCGGGACTAGCGGATCCTCCTACGAGCAGTACTTC.

The chain employs TRBV7-2 and TRBJ2-5; no clear D. V dropped 1 base and J dropped 3 bases, with 9 bases sitting between them. The V gene's germline CDR1 is SGHTA and CDR2 FQGNSA. The CDR3 runs 14 residues. The CDR3: CASSLGRQKETQYF. For the CDR3, the DNA is TGTGCCAGCAGCTTAGGTCGACAAAAAGAGACCCAGTACTTC. Full variable domain (remainder filled in from reference TRBV7-2 and TRBJ2-5): GAGVSQSPSNKVTEKGKDVELRCDPISGHTALYWYRQSLGQGLEFLIYFQGNSAPDKSGLPSDRFSAERTGGSVSTLTIQRTQQEDSAVYLCASSLGRQKETQYFGPGTRLLVL.

The chain employs TRBV5-1 and TRBJ2-7; D is unresolved. Between the trimmed V and J ends, which lost 2 bases and 3 bases, there was a span of 15 bases. The CDR3 is 15 residues long. In germline, CDR1 is SGHRS, CDR2 YFSETQ. CDR3 loop: CASSLRQRFVYEQYF. CDR3 nucleotides: TGCGCCAGCAGCTTAAGACAAAGGTTCGTCTACGAGCAGTACTTC.

This sequence joins TRBV19 and TRBJ2-5; 10 positions match TRBD2. The CDR3 is 15 residues long. Germline CDR1 LNHDA, CDR2 SQIVND (reference sequence). With V trimmed by 3 bases and J by 5 bases, 6 bases remained unmatched. The CDR3 sequence is CASSISPSGSETQYF. The CDR3 bases are TGTGCCAGTAGTATCAGTCCTAGCGGGAGTGAGACCCAGTACTTC.

The chain joins TRBV5-1 to TRBJ2-1; D is undetermined. The CDR3 is made up of 11 amino acids. CDR1 and CDR2 (germline): SGHRS, YFSETQ. V lost 4 bases to trimming and J lost 8 bases, with 7 bases between them. This CDR3 reads CASSPNHEQFF. The CDR3 DNA is TGCGCCAGCAGCCCGAACCATGAGCAGTTCTTC.

In its sample, this clone was seen once. J is TRBJ2-7 and V is TRBV11-2, with D maybe TRBD2 (6 bases). Germline assignment: CDR1 SGHAT and CDR2 FQNNGV. CDR3 length: 13 residues. The ends were cut back, 0 bases at V and 4 bases at J, with 7 bases in the middle. The CDR3 nucleotides read TGTGCCAGCAGCTTAGATGGAGGGTACGAGCAGTACTTC. It encodes CASSLDGGYEQYF.